These T cell receptor beta chains were read from a single sample in a study of radiotherapy plus CTLA-4 blockade in lung cancer. Repertoires were generated with immunoSEQ multiplex PCR, while TCRdb's copy carries only in-frame clones and drops some. The sample holds 80,000 to 100,000 clones, approximately 78% seen once. Sequenced material: peripheral blood, taken from a patient treated with radiotherapy plus ipilimumab. Receptors originate from a human donor with non-small cell lung cancer who had a partial response to radiotherapy plus ipilimumab. Both conserved end residues are part of each CDR3. A D gene is named only where the DNA matches it firmly. The size entry is marked missing in some rows and otherwise reads once, few, many or a size class.

CDR3	DNA	D	size	V	J
CASSPYGLPPYNEQFF	TGTGCCAGCAGTCCCTACGGACTACCCCCCTACAATGAGCAGTTCTTC	.	.	TRBV27	TRBJ2-1
CASSLTSGGVHTEAFF	TGTGCCAGCAGTTTAACCTCGGGGGGTGTGCACACTGAAGCTTTCTTT	.	.	TRBV27	TRBJ1-1
CASSLREEYEQYF	TGTGCCAGCAGTTTGCGGGAAGAGTACGAGCAGTACTTC	.	many	TRBV2	TRBJ2-7
CASSVTQGASNQPQHF	TGTGCCAGTAGTGTCACACAGGGGGCTAGCAATCAGCCCCAGCATTTT	TRBD1	.	TRBV19	TRBJ1-5
CASSLVSGYEQYF	TGTGCCAGCAGCTTGGTTTCCGGGTACGAGCAGTACTTC	.	.	TRBV5-4	TRBJ2-7
CASSTSTGFTEAFF	TGTGCCAGCAGCACCTCGACAGGGTTCACTGAAGCTTTCTTT	TRBD1	.	TRBV9	TRBJ1-1
CASSIRSDGETGYTF	TGTGCCAGTAGCATAAGATCGGATGGGGAGACCGGCTACACCTTC	.	.	TRBV19	TRBJ1-2
CASSFQTSRYNEQFF	TGTGCCAGCAGCTTTCAGACTAGCCGCTACAATGAGCAGTTCTTC	TRBD2	.	TRBV7-2	TRBJ2-1
CASSTFSGKGTEQFF	TGTGCCAGTAGTACCTTCTCAGGGAAGGGTACTGAGCAGTTCTTC	.	.	TRBV19	TRBJ2-1
CASISSSFNEQFF	TGTGCCAGCATTAGTAGTAGTTTCAATGAGCAGTTCTTC	.	.	TRBV2	TRBJ2-1
CASSPPVTSEGDTQYF	TGTGCCAGCTCACCACCGGTAACTAGCGAGGGAGATACGCAGTATTTT	TRBD2	.	TRBV18	TRBJ2-3
CASSPCYEQYF	TGTGCCAGCAGTCCTTGCTACGAGCAGTACTTC	.	.	TRBV6-5	TRBJ2-7
CASSLGLFTTSGSETQYF	TGCGCCAGCAGCTTGGGACTTTTCACCACTAGCGGGTCGGAGACCCAGTACTTC	TRBD2	.	TRBV5-1	TRBJ2-5
CASRAGFNQPQHF	TGTGCCAGCAGAGCAGGATTCAATCAGCCCCAGCATTTT	.	.	TRBV5-5	TRBJ1-5
CASSVTSVGDTQYF	TGCGCCAGCAGCGTTACTAGCGTCGGAGATACGCAGTATTTT	TRBD2	.	TRBV5-1	TRBJ2-3
CASGGMNTGELFF	TGTGCCAGCGGGGGGATGAACACCGGGGAGCTGTTTTTT	.	.	TRBV6-5	TRBJ2-2
CASSLSGGSYNEQFF	TGTGCCAGCAGTTTATCGGGAGGCTCCTACAATGAGCAGTTCTTC	TRBD2	.	TRBV28	TRBJ2-1
CASSDEWDTQYF	TGTGCCAGCAGTGACGAGTGGGATACGCAGTATTTT	.	.	TRBV25-1	TRBJ2-3
CAWSVILAGEQFF	TGTGCCTGGAGTGTAATCCTAGCGGGAGAGCAGTTCTTC	TRBD2	.	TRBV30	TRBJ2-1
CSVDPDSYNEQFF	TGCAGCGTTGACCCCGACAGTTACAATGAGCAGTTCTTC	.	.	TRBV29-1	TRBJ2-1
CASSLLLGGYGYTF	TGTGCCAGCAGTTTATTGCTCGGTGGCTATGGCTACACCTTC	.	.	TRBV28	TRBJ1-2
CASTQIGRGEKLFF	TGTGCCAGCACCCAGATTGGTAGGGGTGAAAAACTGTTTTTT	.	.	TRBV28	TRBJ1-4
CASSPGTEVGTQYF	TGTGCCAGCAGCCCCGGGACAGAGGTCGGTACGCAGTATTTT	TRBD1	.	TRBV7-3	TRBJ2-3
CASSGYARTGELFF	TGTGCCAGCAGCGGATATGCGAGGACCGGGGAGCTGTTTTTT	.	.	TRBV9	TRBJ2-2
CASSPQGASNQPQHF	TGTGCCAGCAGTCCGCAGGGGGCTAGCAATCAGCCCCAGCATTTT	TRBD1	once	TRBV28	TRBJ1-5
CASTRTLNTEAFF	TGTGCCAGCACCCGAACACTGAACACTGAAGCTTTCTTT	.	.	TRBV28	TRBJ1-1
CASSFWGRNTGELFF	TGTGCCAGCAGCTTTTGGGGGAGGAATACCGGGGAGCTGTTTTTT	.	.	TRBV5-6	TRBJ2-2
CAISEGTANEKLFF	TGTGCCATCAGCGAGGGGACAGCTAATGAAAAACTGTTTTTT	TRBD1	.	TRBV10-3	TRBJ1-4
CASLGQGNTGELFF	TGTGCCAGCCTGGGACAGGGAAACACCGGGGAGCTGTTTTTT	TRBD1	.	TRBV25-1	TRBJ2-2
CASSLELAGSNTGELFF	TGTGCCAGCAGCTTAGAACTAGCGGGGTCGAACACCGGGGAGCTGTTTTTT	TRBD2	.	TRBV11-3	TRBJ2-2
CAISEGTGRGEKLFF	TGTGCCATCAGTGAGGGGACAGGGAGGGGTGAAAAACTGTTTTTT	TRBD1	.	TRBV10-3	TRBJ1-4
CASPGLIGTGELFF	TGTGCCTCCCCCGGACTTATAGGCACCGGGGAGCTGTTTTTT	.	.	TRBV30	TRBJ2-2
CASTSPGLAGSTDTQYF	TGTGCCAGCACCTCCCCGGGACTAGCGGGAAGCACAGATACGCAGTATTTT	TRBD2	.	TRBV28	TRBJ2-3
CASRTTGMNTEAFF	TGTGCCAGTAGGACAACAGGCATGAACACTGAAGCTTTCTTT	.	once	TRBV19	TRBJ1-1
CASSLWVGRSDSGNTIYF	TGTGCCAGCAGTTTATGGGTTGGCAGGTCGGATTCTGGAAACACCATATATTTT	.	.	TRBV28	TRBJ1-3
CASRRDSSNTEAFF	TGTGCCAGCAGACGGGACAGTTCGAACACTGAAGCTTTCTTT	TRBD1	.	TRBV27	TRBJ1-1
CASSIEGKDEQYF	TGTGCCAGTAGTATTGAGGGTAAGGACGAGCAGTACTTC	.	.	TRBV19	TRBJ2-7
CASSLKGAGTEAFF	TGTGCCAGCAGTTTAAAGGGGGCAGGCACTGAAGCTTTCTTT	TRBD1	.	TRBV28	TRBJ1-1
CASSPTGGPKIYEQYF	TGCGCCAGCAGCCCTACGGGGGGGCCGAAAATTTACGAGCAGTACTTC	TRBD2	.	TRBV5-1	TRBJ2-7
CSVGRTGNEQFF	TGCAGCGTTGGGAGGACAGGGAATGAGCAGTTCTTC	TRBD1	.	TRBV29-1	TRBJ2-1
CASSIRLEAFF	TGTGCCAGCAGCATCAGGTTAGAAGCTTTCTTT	.	.	TRBV5-8	TRBJ1-1
CASSLALAGGGGGDTQYF	TGTGCCAGCAGCTTAGCCCTAGCGGGAGGTGGAGGTGGAGATACGCAGTATTTT	TRBD2	.	TRBV11-1	TRBJ2-3
CASSSLGEASETQYF	TGTGCCAGCAGCTCCCTCGGTGAGGCCTCAGAGACCCAGTACTTC	.	.	TRBV6-5	TRBJ2-5
CASSLAGVYEQYF	TGTGCCAGCAGTCTGGCGGGAGTCTACGAGCAGTACTTC	TRBD2	few	TRBV6-1	TRBJ2-7
CASSKPLRGEAFF	TGTGCCAGTAGTAAGCCCCTTAGGGGGGAAGCTTTCTTT	.	once	TRBV19	TRBJ1-1
CASSFAGDTIYF	TGTGCCAGCAGCTTCGCCGGGGACACCATATATTTT	.	.	TRBV11-2	TRBJ1-3